Listed here is a single T cell receptor (beta chain). Its antigen is unknown. TCRdb's copy holds only in-frame clones and misses some; the assay was immunoSEQ multiplex PCR. This sample carries approximately 77,000 clones, about 88% of them seen once, and the ten largest clones take approximately 0.35%. In germline, CDR1 is MNHNS, CDR2 SASEGT. V trimming: 5 bases; J trimming: 9 bases; junction bases outside the gene matches: 16. CDR3 length: 15 amino acids. This sample was included in a study of graft-versus-host responses after intestinal transplantation. On the study more broadly: Every one of the recipients received anti-thymocyte globulin induction and afterwards took tacrolimus and steroids for around 3 years.

Whole-study results and caveats: GvH clones detected in recipient marrow included some appearing first in ileum or blood. GvH clone levels peaked in circulation, and this peak was associated with early post-transplant HvG declines.

The receptor comes from a human donor who received an intestinal transplant. The source material was unstimulated CD4+ T cells sorted from spleen or lymph node cells, sampled before intestinal transplant. The chain couples TRBV6-1 to TRBJ2-7; 7 nucleotides align to TRBD1. DNA of the CDR3: TGTGCCAGCAGTTTAGAGCCGGGACAGCAAGGGGGGCAGTACTTC. This sequence encodes CASSLEPGQQGGQYF.